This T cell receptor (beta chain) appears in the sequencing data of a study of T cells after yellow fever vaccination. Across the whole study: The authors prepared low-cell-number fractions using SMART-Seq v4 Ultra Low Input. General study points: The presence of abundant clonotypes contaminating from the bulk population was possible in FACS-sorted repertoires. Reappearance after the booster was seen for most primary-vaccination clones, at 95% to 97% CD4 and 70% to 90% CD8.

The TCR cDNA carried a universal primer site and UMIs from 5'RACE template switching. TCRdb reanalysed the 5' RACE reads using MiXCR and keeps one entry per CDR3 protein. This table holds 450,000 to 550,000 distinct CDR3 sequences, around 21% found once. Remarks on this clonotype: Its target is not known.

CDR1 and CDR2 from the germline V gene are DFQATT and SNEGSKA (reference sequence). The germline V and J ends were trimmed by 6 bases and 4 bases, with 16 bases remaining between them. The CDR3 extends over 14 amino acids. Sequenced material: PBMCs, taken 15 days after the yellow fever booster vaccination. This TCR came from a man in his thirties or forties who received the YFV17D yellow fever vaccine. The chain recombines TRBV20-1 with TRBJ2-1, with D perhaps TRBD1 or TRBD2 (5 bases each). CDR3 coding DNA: TGCAGTGCCCGTACGGGGACGGTATACAATGAGCAGTTCTTC. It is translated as CSARTGTVYNEQFF.